The rows below give T cell receptor beta chains drawn from one sample of a study of Ad26.COV2.S vaccination and SARS-CoV-2 variants. Method: immunoSEQ multiplex PCR; TCRdb's copy keeps in-frame clones and lacks some. The profile shows about 350,000 clones, around 89% of them singletons. This sample comprised peripheral blood, obtained in a trial of Ad26.COV2.S vaccine versus placebo. Every receptor here comes from a person aged 18-65 years who received the Ad26.COV2.S COVID-19 vaccine or a placebo. CDR3s include the opening cysteine and the closing phenylalanine or tryptophan. Fields, in order: clone size, D gene, J gene, V gene, CDR3 protein, CDR3 DNA. The D gene is left open where the match is weak. Rows may omit the clone size; those that give it use once, few, many or a size class.

>-|-|TRBJ2-4|TRBV7-9
CASSLGGREAKNIQYF
TGTGCCAGCAGCTTAGGGGGTCGGGAAGCCAAAAACATTCAGTACTTC
>-|-|TRBJ1-1|TRBV6-5
CASSYRSSITAEAFF
TGTGCCAGCAGTTACAGGAGCTCTATTACCGCTGAAGCTTTCTTT
>-|TRBD2|TRBJ2-3|TRBV3-1/TRBV3-2
CASSPSGSEDTQYF
TGTGCCAGCAGCCCAAGCGGGAGTGAAGATACGCAGTATTTT
>-|-|TRBJ1-4|TRBV9
CASSVDVGEKLFF
TGTGCCAGCAGCGTAGATGTGGGTGAAAAACTGTTTTTT
>-|-|TRBJ2-3|TRBV6-5
CASSSFGGPTDTQYF
TGTGCCAGCAGTTCATTTGGCGGTCCAACAGATACGCAGTATTTT
>-|TRBD1|TRBJ2-1|TRBV19
CASSALPGQVNNEQFF
TGTGCCAGTAGTGCCCTTCCGGGACAGGTAAACAATGAGCAGTTCTTC
>-|TRBD2|TRBJ2-1|TRBV7-9
CASSVSGRMDEQFF
TGTGCCAGCAGCGTCAGCGGGAGGATGGATGAGCAGTTCTTC
>-|-|TRBJ2-1|TRBV9
CASSVSPATYNEQFF
TGTGCCAGCAGCGTAAGCCCAGCTACCTACAATGAGCAGTTCTTC
>-|TRBD1|TRBJ2-7|TRBV28
CASSLPDRGSEQYF
TGTGCCAGCAGTTTACCGGACAGGGGGAGCGAGCAGTACTTC
>-|-|TRBJ2-1|TRBV10-1
CASSERANNEQFF
TGCGCCAGCAGTGAGAGGGCCAACAATGAGCAGTTCTTC
>-|-|TRBJ2-7|TRBV19
CASSIADSYEQYF
TGTGCCAGTAGTATAGCTGACAGCTACGAGCAGTACTTC
>-|-|TRBJ2-3|TRBV14
CASSYWITGTDTQYF
TGTGCCAGCAGCTATTGGATTACGGGCACAGATACGCAGTATTTT
>-|TRBD1|TRBJ1-2|TRBV9
CASSAGGRNYGYTF
TGTGCCAGCAGCGCAGGGGGGAGGAACTATGGCTACACCTTC
>-|-|TRBJ1-5|TRBV7-2
CASSVVPGLNQPQHF
TGTGCCAGCAGCGTAGTGCCGGGTCTCAATCAGCCCCAGCATTTT
>-|-|TRBJ2-7|TRBV7-9
CASSLYPFSGMFHEQYF
TGTGCCAGCAGCTTATATCCCTTTTCAGGGATGTTTCACGAGCAGTACTTC
>-|-|TRBJ1-3|TRBV5-5
CASSLERVSGNTIYF
TGTGCCAGCAGCTTGGAAAGGGTATCTGGAAACACCATATATTTT
>-|-|TRBJ2-7|TRBV7-2
CASSLEGDIAYEQYF
TGTGCCAGCAGCTTAGAAGGGGACATTGCCTACGAGCAGTACTTC
>-|-|TRBJ2-7|TRBV28
CASSLSLGDYEQYF
TGTGCCAGCAGCCTTTCGTTGGGGGACTACGAGCAGTACTTC
>-|TRBD1|TRBJ2-5|TRBV5-4
CASSPGTGVGQETQYF
TGTGCCAGCAGCCCCGGGACAGGGGTGGGCCAAGAGACCCAGTACTTC
>-|-|TRBJ1-6|TRBV28
CASMSLTGSGSPLHF
TGTGCCAGCATGAGTCTAACAGGGAGCGGTTCACCCCTCCACTTT
>-|-|TRBJ2-6|TRBV7-9
CASSLAAPGGTGANVLTF
TGTGCCAGCAGCCTAGCGGCCCCAGGGGGTACTGGGGCCAACGTCCTGACTTTC
>-|-|TRBJ2-2|TRBV6-5
CASRPHGVGELFF
TGTGCCAGCAGGCCGCATGGTGTCGGGGAGCTGTTTTTT
>-|TRBD1|TRBJ2-5|TRBV9
CASSIGTGANQETQYF
TGTGCCAGCAGCATAGGGACAGGGGCTAACCAAGAGACCCAGTACTTC
>-|TRBD2|TRBJ2-3|TRBV15
CATSREPSGSGTSTDTQYF
TGTGCCACCAGCAGAGAACCCTCCGGGAGCGGGACTAGCACAGATACGCAGTATTTT
>-|-|TRBJ1-6|TRBV5-1
CASSLGGDNSPLHF
TGCGCCAGCAGCTTGGGGGGAGATAATTCACCCCTCCACTTT
>-|-|TRBJ1-1|TRBV9
CASSVEPGTEAFF
TGTGCCAGCAGCGTAGAGCCGGGGACTGAAGCTTTCTTT
>-|TRBD1|TRBJ2-7|TRBV7-8
CASTSTGQGSSYEQYF
TGTGCCAGCACCTCAACTGGACAGGGTAGCTCCTACGAGCAGTACTTC
>few|-|TRBJ2-6|TRBV18
CASSPFPGAYSGANVLTF
TGTGCCAGCTCACCATTTCCAGGGGCCTATTCTGGGGCCAACGTCCTGACTTTC
>-|TRBD1|TRBJ2-2|TRBV6-5
CASRGQGGGELFF
TGTGCCAGCAGAGGACAGGGGGGCGGGGAGCTGTTTTTT
>once|-|TRBJ2-1|TRBV11-2
CASSPFRENNEQFF
TGTGCCAGCAGCCCCTTCCGGGAGAACAATGAGCAGTTCTTC
>once|-|TRBJ2-5|TRBV6-5
CASKPGPGMETQYF
TGTGCCAGCAAACCGGGACCCGGGATGGAGACCCAGTACTTC
>-|TRBD1|TRBJ1-2|TRBV12-5
CASGGQGVGGYTF
TGTGCTAGTGGTGGACAGGGTGTCGGTGGCTACACCTTC
>-|-|TRBJ1-1|TRBV28
CASSFGEEAFF
TGTGCCAGCAGTTTTGGAGAAGAAGCTTTCTTT
>-|TRBD1|TRBJ2-1|TRBV29-1
CSVGGTGYGEQFF
TGCAGCGTTGGGGGGACAGGGTATGGTGAGCAGTTCTTC
>-|TRBD1|TRBJ1-4|TRBV30
CAWSPSGTGTKNEKLFF
TGTGCCTGGAGTCCCTCCGGGACAGGTACTAAAAATGAAAAACTGTTTTTT
>-|TRBD1|TRBJ2-2|TRBV5-1
CASSLLTGDTGELFF
TGCGCCAGCAGCTTGCTAACAGGGGACACCGGGGAGCTGTTTTTT
>-|-|TRBJ2-7|TRBV5-4
CASSLGGRFHEQYF
TGTGCCAGCAGCTTGGGAGGGCGCTTCCACGAGCAGTACTTC
>-|-|TRBJ2-1|TRBV11-2
CASSNRVGGSPSNEQFF
TGTGCCAGCAGCAACCGTGTTGGGGGGTCACCCTCAAATGAGCAGTTCTTC
>-|TRBD2|TRBJ2-3|TRBV13
CASSLRLWTSGTQGDTQYF
TGTGCCAGCAGCTTACGGTTGTGGACTAGCGGAACACAGGGAGATACGCAGTATTTT
>-|TRBD1|TRBJ2-3|TRBV19
CASSNTGTGGAGQYF
TGTGCCAGTAGTAACACCGGGACAGGGGGCGCCGGGCAGTATTTT
>-|TRBD2|TRBJ2-7|TRBV3-1/TRBV3-2
CASSQGSGGPTYEQYF
TGTGCCAGCAGCCAGGGTAGCGGGGGGCCGACCTACGAGCAGTACTTC
>-|-|TRBJ2-2|TRBV11-3
CASSLKAGELFF
TGTGCCAGCAGCTTAAAGGCCGGGGAGCTGTTTTTT
>-|-|TRBJ1-2|TRBV19
CATWLGTGTNYGYTF
TGTGCCACCTGGCTCGGAACAGGGACCAACTATGGCTACACCTTC
>-|-|TRBJ2-3|TRBV24-1
CATSDWSSADTQYF
TGTGCCACCAGTGATTGGTCTAGCGCAGATACGCAGTATTTT
>-|TRBD1|TRBJ1-1|TRBV19
CASSVQGAGNTEAFF
TGTGCCAGTAGTGTACAGGGGGCGGGTAACACTGAAGCTTTCTTT
>-|-|TRBJ1-6|TRBV7-9
CASSLQANSPLHF
TGTGCCAGCAGCTTACAGGCTAATTCACCCCTCCACTTT